The 11 T cell receptor beta chains reported below all come from one sample, sequenced in a study of STAT5B mutations in CD4+ large granular lymphocyte leukemia. Using immunoSEQ multiplex PCR, the repertoire was profiled, and TCRdb retains in-frame clones only, with some absent. The table records some 40,000 clones, around 81% of them present only once. Sequenced sample: CD4+ T cells from blood buffy coats. These receptor sequences come from a human donor in good health.

This chain links TRBV11-2 with TRBJ1-1; 12 bases agree with TRBD1. This CDR3 is built from 17 residues. Germline values: CDR1 SGHAT, CDR2 FQNNGV. After removal of 4 bases from V and 1 base from J, the junction contained 7 bases not matched to a gene. The CDR3 sequence: CASSSGTGGGRNTEAFF. In nucleotides, the CDR3 is TGTGCCAGCAGCTCTGGGACAGGGGGCGGAAGGAACACTGAAGCTTTCTTT.

The chain recombines TRBV28 with TRBJ2-2; D not resolved. The CDR3 length is 12 residues. V was cut by 6 bases and J by 1 base, with 3 bases left in between. Germline loops: CDR1 MDHEN, CDR2 SYDVKM. In DNA, the CDR3 is TGTGCCAGCAGACAGAACACCGGGGAGCTGTTTTTT. This gives the protein CASRQNTGELFF.

The chain is built from TRBV28 and TRBJ2-5, with 10 nucleotides matching TRBD2. Germline CDR1 reads MDHEN; CDR2 reads SYDVKM. Trimming took 7 bases from V and 7 from J; bases not matched to a gene: 15. The CDR3 is 16 residues long. CDR3 sequence (DNA): TGTGCCAGCAATTACCAAGCGGGAGGGCCCTCCACGACCCAGTACTTC. Residues: CASNYQAGGPSTTQYF.

This chain uses TRBV27 with TRBJ1-2; TRBD1 agrees at 8 bases. V was clipped by 5 bases and J by 0 bases; unmatched bases: 11. The CDR3 runs to 17 residues. Per germline, CDR1 MNHEY and CDR2 SMNVEV (reference sequence). The CDR3 protein is CASSPTGTGKANYGYTF. For the CDR3, the DNA is TGTGCCAGCAGTCCGACCGGGACAGGCAAAGCTAACTATGGCTACACCTTC.

The V and J genes are TRBV28 and TRBJ1-2, with 9 bases fitting TRBD1. J gave up 3 bases and V 3 bases, and 5 bases lay outside the gene matches. Germline CDR1 MDHEN, CDR2 SYDVKM. The CDR3 runs to 15 residues. The CDR3 DNA reads as TGTGCCAGCAGTTTCGGCGACAGGGGGGACTATGGCTACACCTTC. Its protein is CASSFGDRGDYGYTF.

J is TRBJ2-5 and V is TRBV27; D is tentatively TRBD1 or TRBD2 (6 bases each). V lost 3 bases to trimming and J lost 5 bases, with 13 bases between them. The CDR3 has 14 amino acids. CDR1 MNHEY and CDR2 SMNVEV come from the germline V gene (reference sequence). The chain's CDR3 is CASSFGGLVETQYF. DNA for the CDR3: TGTGCCAGCAGTTTTGGGGGGCTAGTGGAGACCCAGTACTTC.

The rearrangement uses TRBV14 and TRBJ2-7; 9 positions match TRBD1. Germline V gene sequence: CDR1 SGHDN, CDR2 FVKESK. The CDR3 consists of 15 residues. V gave up 2 bases and J gave up 7 bases; unmatched junction bases: 9. Written as DNA, the CDR3 is TGTGCCAGCAGCCAACTTAGGGACAGGGCTGGGGAGCAGTACTTC. Translated, it gives CASSQLRDRAGEQYF.

V gene TRBV7-3 combines with J gene TRBJ2-6; a possible D gene is TRBD2 (6 bases). This CDR3 is 18 amino acids long. Trimming stripped 0 bases from V and 3 bases from J, with 15 bases between. Per germline, CDR1 SGHTA and CDR2 FQGTGA. Here the CDR3 DNA reads TGTGCCAGCAGCTTAACGGCAGGGACTGTTGGTGGGGCCAACGTCCTGACTTTC. It encodes CASSLTAGTVGGANVLTF.

The J gene is TRBJ1-5, the V gene TRBV4-1, with TRBD1 matching over 9 bases. The CDR3 contains 15 residues. V lost 6 bases to trimming and J lost 5 bases; unmatched junction nucleotides: 8. Germline values: CDR1 MGHRA, CDR2 YSYEKL. The CDR3 coding sequence is TGCGCCAGCAGGCCGGGGACAGGGAGGGATCAGCCCCAGCATTTT. Amino acid sequence: CASRPGTGRDQPQHF.

CDR3 amino acids: CASSEAQVSQYTDTQYF. Written as DNA, the CDR3 is TGTGCCAGCAGTGAAGCGCAGGTAAGTCAATACACAGATACGCAGTATTTT. This rearrangement joins TRBV6-1 to TRBJ2-3; no definite D call. Trimming stripped 0 bases from V and 2 bases from J, with 15 bases between. Per the germline V gene, CDR1 is MNHNS and CDR2 is SASEGT. This CDR3 is 17 amino acids long.

J is TRBJ2-1 and V is TRBV7-9; D is undetermined. CDR1 SEHNR and CDR2 FQNEAQ come from the germline V gene (reference sequence). The CDR3 sequence is 14 residues long. V lost 0 bases and J lost 5, with 8 bases in between. The CDR3 nucleotides read TGTGCCAGCAGCTTAGCCCCTACTAACAATGAGCAGTTCTTC. Protein: CASSLAPTNNEQFF.